This T cell receptor beta chain was identified during a study of response to subunit inactivated influenza vaccine. In TCRdb, the RT-PCR reads were re-called with MiXCR into one record per CDR3 protein. In the table there are 550,000 to 650,000 distinct CDR3 sequences, around 11% of which are singletons. The study, taken as a whole, reports: It was the authors' suggestion that each seasonal influenza vaccination recruits few new T cells.

This clonotype was observed at least ten times. Its antigen is as yet unknown. Trimming removed 4 bases from V and 4 bases from J, with 7 bases in between. The length of the CDR3 is 13 residues. This TCR was sampled from a man aged 45-60 years who received an inactivated influenza vaccine. This chain uses TRBV12-3 or TRBV12-4 with TRBJ2-2; tentatively, D is TRBD1 (6 bases). The source material was PBMCs from blood, sampled on the day of vaccination. CDR3 in DNA: TGTGCCAGCAGTTCAGGGGCCACCGGGGAGCTGTTTTTT. As protein: CASSSGATGELFF.